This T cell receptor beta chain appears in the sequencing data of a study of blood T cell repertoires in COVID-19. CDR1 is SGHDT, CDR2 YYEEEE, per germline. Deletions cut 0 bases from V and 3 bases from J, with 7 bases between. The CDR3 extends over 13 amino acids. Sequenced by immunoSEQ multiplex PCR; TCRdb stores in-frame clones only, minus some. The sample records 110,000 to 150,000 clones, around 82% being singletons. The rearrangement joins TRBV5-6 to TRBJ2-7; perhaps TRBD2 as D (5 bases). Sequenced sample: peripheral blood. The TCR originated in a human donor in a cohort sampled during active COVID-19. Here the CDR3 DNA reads TGTGCCAGCAGCTTGGGAGGGATCTACGAGCAGTACTTC. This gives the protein CASSLGGIYEQYF.